This TCR beta chain derives from a study of shared clonotypes between healthy human individuals. Findings and caveats of the study: Against clonotypes common to all four donors, non-shared ones had lower generation probabilities.

Per the germline V gene, CDR1 is SGHRS and CDR2 is YFSETQ. The CDR3 length is 16 residues. V lost 3 bases and J 4 bases, leaving 20 bases between the germline ends. Adult Caucasians living in Nashville, Tennessee made up all of the donors. Researchers partitioned CD4+ cells into CD45RA+ naive and CD45RA-negative memory subsets. Repertoires were generated with immunoSEQ multiplex PCR, while TCRdb's copy carries only in-frame clones and drops some. The repertoire includes millions of clones, 85% to 95% of them detected once, and 0.3% to 0.4% sits in the top ten. In the case of this clone: Its antigen is not known.

V gene TRBV5-1 combines with J gene TRBJ2-7, with D uncertain. The sequence was collected from a man aged 18 to 30 in good health. Some clones in this sample may be carry-over from other donors' samples. The sequenced sample consisted of naive CD4+ T cells from PBMCs. Documented subset: CD45RA+ positively selected. The CDR3 nucleotides read TGCGCCAGCAGCTCTCAAGCAGGCACCCCTTTATACGAGCAGTACTTC. Protein sequence: CASSSQAGTPLYEQYF.